Listed below are T cell receptor beta chains from one sample, sequenced in a study of T cell changes during pregnancy in multiple sclerosis. The table came from immunoSEQ multiplex PCR; TCRdb's copy has only in-frame clones and leaves some out. The table has under 95,000 clones, roughly 91% seen once. Sequencing was performed on peripheral blood, taken after pregnancy. The receptors were sampled from a female donor in good health, enrolled as a control in a pregnancy study. Both conserved end residues are part of each CDR3. D genes are given only for firm matches.

j_call | v_call | d_call | cdr3_nt | cdr3_aa
TRBJ2-1 | TRBV7-8 | TRBD2 | TGTGCCAGCAGGAGGGGGCGGGGGGGCGATAGGTACAATGAGCAGTTCTTC | CASRRGRGGDRYNEQFF
TRBJ2-1 | TRBV7-3 | . | TGTGCCAGCAGCAGAGAACAGGGTCTGGCACTGTTCTTC | CASSREQGLALFF
TRBJ2-5 | TRBV7-9 | . | TGTGCCAGCAGCTCTCGGGACACCCAAGAGACCCAGTACTTC | CASSSRDTQETQYF
TRBJ2-5 | TRBV7-2 | TRBD2 | TGTGCCACCAAACCTAGCGGGGGCCGCCAAGAGACCCAGTACTTC | CATKPSGGRQETQYF
TRBJ1-5 | TRBV15 | . | TGTGCCACCAGCAGAGGAGGCGACAGGAGCAATCAGCCCCAGCATTTT | CATSRGGDRSNQPQHF
TRBJ2-1 | TRBV6-1 | . | TGTGCCAGCAACAGGGCGAACAATGAGCAGTTCTTC | CASNRANNEQFF
TRBJ1-2 | TRBV19 | . | TGTGCCAGTAGTATGCCCTCAGGGTATGGCTACACCTTC | CASSMPSGYGYTF
TRBJ2-1 | TRBV6-6 | TRBD2 | TGTGCCAGCAGTGGATTAGCGGGGGTAGGCTATGAGCAGTTCTTC | CASSGLAGVGYEQFF
TRBJ1-5 | TRBV7-9 | TRBD1 | TGTGCCAGCAGCACCGGACAGGGCCGAAGCAATCAGCCCCAGCATTTT | CASSTGQGRSNQPQHF
TRBJ1-4 | TRBV7-9 | . | TGTGCCAGCAGCCGTCGGGCAACTAATGAAAAACTGTTTTTT | CASSRRATNEKLFF
TRBJ2-7 | TRBV11-1 | . | TGTGCCAGCAGCCCCGGACAGCCCGCCTACGAGCAGTACTTC | CASSPGQPAYEQYF
TRBJ2-2 | TRBV4-3 | TRBD1 | TGCGCCAGCAGCGCTAAGGATGTCAGGGGGACCGGGGAGCTGTTTTTT | CASSAKDVRGTGELFF
TRBJ1-2 | TRBV30 | . | TGTGCCTGGAGCCCAAAGCATGGCTACACCTTC | CAWSPKHGYTF
TRBJ2-5 | TRBV2 | . | TGTGCCAGCAGTGAAGCGCTTCAGGGAATCCGGGAGACCCAGTACTTC | CASSEALQGIRETQYF
TRBJ1-3 | TRBV18 | . | TGTGCCAGCTCACCAAAGACGGGGGGCGCGGACGGAAACACCATATATTTT | CASSPKTGGADGNTIYF
TRBJ2-5 | TRBV30 | . | TGTGCCTGGGAGTTTTTAGAGACCCAGTACTTC | CAWEFLETQYF
TRBJ2-5 | TRBV18 | TRBD1 | TGTGCCAGCTCACCGGGACAGAAAGAGACCCAGTACTTC | CASSPGQKETQYF
TRBJ1-1 | TRBV5-1 | . | TGCGCCAGCAGCTTTGAGGTTAACACTGAAGCTTTCTTT | CASSFEVNTEAFF
TRBJ2-1 | TRBV6-6 | . | TGTGCCAGCAGTTTTCCGGGACAAGGGCAGTTCTTC | CASSFPGQGQFF
TRBJ2-1 | TRBV14 | TRBD2 | TGTGCCAGCAGCCATCGAGCGGGGAGCTCCTACAATGAGCAGTTCTTC | CASSHRAGSSYNEQFF
TRBJ1-4 | TRBV4-3 | TRBD1 | TGCGCCAGCAGCCAACCCCCCTACCGAGGACAGGGGAATGAAAAACTGTTTTTT | CASSQPPYRGQGNEKLFF
TRBJ2-1 | TRBV4-2 | TRBD1 | TGTGCCAGCAGCCACCTTACGGGACAGGGCACCTACAATGAGCAGTTCTTC | CASSHLTGQGTYNEQFF
TRBJ2-7 | TRBV6-6 | . | TGTGCCAGCAGTTCCGCTGGGCACGAGCAGTACTTC | CASSSAGHEQYF
TRBJ2-6 | TRBV7-9 | TRBD1 | TGTGCCAGCAGCTTAGGACAGGGGGCTGGGGCCAACGTCCTGACTTTC | CASSLGQGAGANVLTF
TRBJ1-4 | TRBV14 | . | TGTGCCAGCAGCCAAGAAAATAGCCCCCTGCGAAAACTGTTTTTT | CASSQENSPLRKLFF
TRBJ2-7 | TRBV11-2 | . | TGTGCCAGCAGCTCATCGGACAGCGTCTCCTACGAGCAGTACTTC | CASSSSDSVSYEQYF